These 31 T cell receptor beta chains share one sample of origin, sequenced in a study of T-cell reconstitution after alpha-beta-depleted transplantation in children. Unique molecular identifiers were built into the TCRbeta library. Via MiXCR, TCRdb re-called the PCR reads, giving one row per CDR3 protein. There are about 420,000 distinct CDR3 sequences in the sample; roughly 10% occur only once, and nearly 5.5% lies in the top ten. The sample was PBMCs from the stem cell graft donor, taken from the stem cell graft. The receptors were gathered from a human donor who donated a stem cell graft to a child with acute myeloid leukemia.

This rearrangement joins TRBV21-1 to TRBJ2-1. TRBV21-1 is assigned pseudogene status. The CDR3 is 15 amino acids. The CDR3: CASSKGHLSYNEQFF. The CDR3 bases are TGTGCCAGCAGCAAAGGGCATCTGTCCTACAATGAGCAGTTCTTC.

The chain combines TRBV7-8 with TRBJ1-5; D call uncertain. Per the germline V gene, CDR1 is SGHVS and CDR2 is FQNEAQ. CDR3 length: 14 amino acids. Deletions cut 1 base from V and 3 bases from J, with 7 bases between. CDR3 coding DNA: TGTGCCAGCAGCTTAGTCATCGCCAATCAGCCCCAGCATTTT. Its translation is CASSLVIANQPQHF.

This clonotype was found a few times. The chain couples TRBV29-1 to TRBJ2-2; 9 nucleotides match TRBD2. Germline CDR1 reads SQVTM; CDR2 reads ANQGSEA. This CDR3 has 16 amino acids. Trimming took 5 bases from V and 2 from J; bases not matched to a gene: 9. The CDR3 reads CSVYSLTSGNTGELFF. DNA for the CDR3: TGCAGCGTTTATTCTTTGACTAGCGGAAACACCGGGGAGCTGTTTTTT.

Details on this clonotype: One end of the junction does not line up with germline, which may come from a read error. The J gene is TRBJ2-6, the V gene TRBV20-1, with TRBD2 matching 11 bases. CDR1 and CDR2 (germline): DFQATT, SNEGSKA (reference sequence). CDR3 length equals 16 residues. The CDR3 DNA reads TGCTGTGCTCCCAGACTAGCGGGGACTGGGGCCAACGTCCTGACTTTC. Amino acids: CCAPRLAGTGANVLTF.

The V and J genes are TRBV20-1 and TRBJ1-6; D unclear. Germline V lookup: CDR1 DFQATT, CDR2 SNEGSKA (reference sequence). V gave up 6 bases and J gave up 0 bases, with 15 bases separating them. The length of the CDR3 is 16 residues. CDR3 in amino acids: CSASRAASSYNSPLHF. For the CDR3, the DNA is TGCAGTGCCTCCCGGGCGGCCAGCTCCTATAATTCACCCCTCCACTTT.

V usage is TRBV30 and J usage is TRBJ2-3, with D possibly TRBD2 on 6 matching bases. This CDR3 is built from 14 residues. The germline CDR1 and CDR2 sequences are GTSNPN and SVGIG (reference sequence). V lost 3 bases to trimming and J lost 4 bases, with 14 bases between them. The chain's CDR3 is CAWRSGLGADTQYF. For the CDR3, the DNA is TGTGCCTGGAGGTCGGGACTCGGGGCAGATACGCAGTATTTT.

This clonotype has just a few counts. This chain connects TRBV12-3 or TRBV12-4 to TRBJ1-5; D unclear. The CDR3 covers 14 residues. Trimming took off 5 bases at V and 1 base at J, with 9 bases between the two ends. CDR3 sequence: CASSPEVSNQPQHF. CDR3 nucleotide sequence: TGTGCCAGCAGTCCAGAAGTCAGCAATCAGCCCCAGCATTTT.

This clonotype has at least ten counts. The chain employs TRBV12-3 or TRBV12-4 and TRBJ1-1; no definite D call. Trimming took off 1 base at V and 4 bases at J, with 10 bases between the two ends. This CDR3 has 14 residues. Here the CDR3 reads CASSLGATATEAFF. DNA for the CDR3: TGTGCCAGCAGTTTAGGGGCAACAGCCACTGAAGCTTTCTTT.

The chain uses TRBV29-1 and TRBJ1-5; D perhaps matches TRBD1 (5 bases). The CDR3 runs to 16 residues. Trimming removed 2 bases from V and 7 bases from J, with 21 bases in between. Germline V gene data show CDR1 as SQVTM and CDR2 as ANQGSEA. CDR3 amino acids: CSVEKGSQGDIQPQHF. In DNA form, the CDR3 reads TGCAGCGTTGAAAAAGGGAGTCAGGGCGACATACAGCCCCAGCATTTT.

This clonotype was seen at least ten times. V and J are TRBV7-6 and TRBJ2-3, with TRBD2 matching 9 bases. Germline values: CDR1 SGHVS, CDR2 FNYEAQ. V trimming: 5 bases; J trimming: 2 bases; junction bases outside the gene matches: 8. This CDR3 has 16 amino acids. The DNA for the CDR3 is TGTGCCAGCAGCCTCATTGCGGGGGGGGCCACAGATACGCAGTATTTT. This encodes CASSLIAGGATDTQYF.

The CDR3 bases are TGTGCCAGCAGCCCTTCTGCCCCGGGACTAGCGGGAGGTGAGCAGTTCTTC. This encodes CASSPSAPGLAGGEQFF. This chain links TRBV7-2 with TRBJ2-1; 15 bases match TRBD2. The V segment lost 5 bases and the J segment 9 bases; nucleotides outside the gene matches: 11. Germline CDR1 is SGHTA and CDR2 is FQGNSA. The CDR3 is 17 amino acids.

This clonotype was detected only a few times. V is TRBV12-5 and J is TRBJ2-4, with D perhaps TRBD2 (5 bases). V was shortened by 1 base and J by 0 bases, with 10 bases between the two germline ends. This CDR3 contains 16 residues. Per germline, CDR1 LGHNT and CDR2 FRNRAP. The CDR3 DNA reads as TGTGCTAGTGGTTTGGGTAGCGACCTAGCCAAAAACATTCAGTACTTC. Its translation: CASGLGSDLAKNIQYF. The whole variable domain, filled in from reference TRBV12-5 and TRBJ2-4, reads DARVTQTPRHKVTEMGQEVTMRCQPILGHNTVFWYRQTMMQGLELLAYFRNRAPLDDSGMPKDRFSAEMPDATLATLKIQPSEPRDSAVYFCASGLGSDLAKNIQYFGAGTRLSVL.

The chain links TRBV7-2 to TRBJ2-7; possibly TRBD2 for D (6 bases). CDR1 and CDR2 from the germline V gene are SGHTA and FQGNSA. CDR3 length: 12 amino acids. V was shortened by 2 bases and J by 7 bases, with 9 bases between the two germline ends. The CDR3 protein is CASSLTGVEQYF. The CDR3 DNA follows: TGTGCCAGCAGCTTAACGGGAGTTGAGCAGTACTTC.

This sequence joins TRBV29-1 and TRBJ1-1, with D perhaps TRBD1 (5 bases). V was shortened by 3 bases and J by 0 bases, with 11 bases between the two germline ends. This CDR3 comprises 14 residues. From germline, CDR1 is SQVTM and CDR2 ANQGSEA. The CDR3 DNA reads as TGCAGCGTTGATCGGGGGGGGGTGAACACTGAAGCTTTCTTT. Translation gives CSVDRGGVNTEAFF.

The V call is TRBV20-1, the J call TRBJ1-5; no firm D call. V was trimmed by 1 base and J by 2 bases, leaving 12 bases between them. The germline CDR1 and CDR2 sequences are DFQATT and SNEGSKA (reference sequence). The CDR3 is made up of 15 amino acids. The CDR3 spells CSARASRKGNQPQHF. For the CDR3, the DNA is TGCAGTGCTAGAGCTTCCAGGAAGGGCAATCAGCCCCAGCATTTT.

This chain links TRBV14 with TRBJ2-7, with D hard to call. Germline values: CDR1 SGHDN, CDR2 FVKESK. V lost 7 bases, J lost 0 bases, and 10 bases lay in between. The CDR3 runs to 13 residues. The CDR3 nucleotides read TGTGCCAGCATGCCCTCAGACTCCTACGAGCAGTACTTC. It yields the protein CASMPSDSYEQYF.

This rearrangement joins TRBV20-1 to TRBJ1-1, with D perhaps TRBD1 (5 bases). V dropped 3 bases and J dropped 0 bases, with 8 bases sitting between them. The CDR3 length is 13 residues. CDR1 and CDR2 (germline): DFQATT, SNEGSKA (reference sequence). For the CDR3, the DNA is TGCAGTGCTAGTAGAGGGGTGAACACTGAAGCTTTCTTT. Encoded protein: CSASRGVNTEAFF.

This clonotype was seen repeatedly, ten times or more. The rearrangement joins TRBV7-3 to TRBJ1-1; D is possibly TRBD1 (5 bases). The germline V and J ends were trimmed by 3 bases and 3 bases, with 8 bases remaining between them. The CDR3 covers 13 residues. Germline V gene data show CDR1 as SGHTA and CDR2 as FQGTGA. CDR3 sequence: CASSLAGYTEAFF. The DNA for the CDR3 is TGTGCCAGCAGCTTGGCAGGGTACACTGAAGCTTTCTTT.

This rearrangement joins TRBV10-3 to TRBJ2-7, with D tentatively TRBD2 (5 bases). V lost 0 bases and J lost 6, with 12 bases in between. This CDR3 is built from 14 residues. The V gene's germline CDR1 is ENHRY and CDR2 SYGVKD. This CDR3 reads CAISESLGGPEQYV. The CDR3 coding sequence is TGTGCCATCAGTGAGTCGTTAGGAGGACCCGAGCAGTACGTC.

This clonotype was seen many times. The chain has TRBV27 and TRBJ2-1; TRBD2 matches 8 bases. CDR1 MNHEY and CDR2 SMNVEV come from the germline V gene (reference sequence). The CDR3 extends over 13 amino acids. The ends lost 4 bases at V and 10 bases at J; junction bases unmatched: 6. CDR3 region: CASSSHASGEQFF. The CDR3 DNA reads TGTGCCAGCAGTTCCCACGCTAGCGGGGAGCAGTTCTTC.

This clonotype came up a few times. The chain uses TRBV2 and TRBJ2-1; 8 bases are a match to TRBD2. The J segment lost 12 bases and the V segment lost 4 bases, leaving 5 bases of the junction unmatched. Germline-derived CDR1 and CDR2 are SNHLY and FYNNEI. The CDR3 has 12 amino acids. CDR3 nucleotides: TGTGCCAGCAGTGGGGGACGGGAGGGGCAGTTCTTC. Translated, it gives CASSGGREGQFF. The full variable domain, completed using reference TRBV2 and TRBJ2-1, is EPEVTQTPSHQVTQMGQEVILRCVPISNHLYFYWYRQILGQKVEFLVSFYNNEISEKSEIFDDQFSVERPDGSNFTLKIRSTKLEDSAMYFCASSGGREGQFFGPGTRLTVL.

This sequence joins TRBV5-1 and TRBJ2-3; D perhaps matches TRBD2 (5 bases). This CDR3 spans 14 amino acids. The V gene's germline CDR1 is SGHRS and CDR2 YFSETQ. V was clipped by 0 bases and J by 5 bases, with 10 bases between them. The CDR3 spells CASSLELEQDTQYF. CDR3 nucleotide sequence: TGCGCCAGCAGCTTGGAACTAGAGCAAGATACGCAGTATTTT.

This clonotype was seen many times. The chain joins TRBV12-3 or TRBV12-4 to TRBJ2-3, with D perhaps TRBD2 (7 bases). Between the trimmed V and J ends, which lost 11 bases and 4 bases, there was a span of 19 bases. The length of the CDR3 is 14 residues. CDR3 nucleotide sequence: TGTGCCTCCAATGGGGGGGGCCCCCCAGATACGCAGTATTTT. Protein product: CASNGGGPPDTQYF.

The V call is TRBV20-1, the J call TRBJ1-2, with D hard to call. This CDR3 contains 13 residues. From germline, CDR1 is DFQATT and CDR2 SNEGSKA (reference sequence). The CDR3 DNA reads TGCAGCGCCTCCCCCGTGGGGTCCTATGGCTACACCTTC. This translates into CSASPVGSYGYTF.

The chain employs TRBV27 and TRBJ2-7; TRBD1 might be the D (5 bases). Looked up from germline, CDR1 is MNHEY and CDR2 is SMNVEV (reference sequence). The CDR3 has 16 residues. With 1 base removed from V and 3 bases from J, the gap between germline ends came to 16 bases. The CDR3 reads CASSLYQGKLFYEQYF. In DNA form, the CDR3 reads TGTGCCAGCAGTTTATACCAGGGAAAACTTTTCTACGAGCAGTACTTC.

The table lists this clonotype with a few counts. The chain couples TRBV28 to TRBJ2-3; 10 nucleotides align to TRBD2. CDR3 length: 17 residues. V shed 7 bases and J 0 bases; nucleotides not matched to a gene: 10. Germline V lookup: CDR1 MDHEN, CDR2 SYDVKM. This chain's CDR3 is CASIASGRSSSTDTQYF. The CDR3 DNA reads as TGTGCCAGCATCGCTAGCGGGAGAAGTAGTAGCACAGATACGCAGTATTTT.

The rearrangement links TRBV30 to TRBJ2-7; D may be TRBD2 (5 bases). The CDR3 length is 16 residues. CDR1 and CDR2 (germline): GTSNPN, SVGIG (reference sequence). Between the trimmed V and J ends, which lost 0 bases and 4 bases, there was a span of 19 bases. The CDR3 DNA reads TGTGCCTGGAGTGTAACTGAGGGAGTTAGACTATACGAGCAGTACTTC. It encodes CAWSVTEGVRLYEQYF.

The chain combines TRBV9 with TRBJ2-3, with TRBD2 matching 12 bases. The germline gives CDR1 SGDLS, CDR2 YYNGEE. V gave up 0 bases and J gave up 5 bases; unmatched junction bases: 7. The CDR3 is 17 amino acids. For the CDR3, the DNA is TGTGCCAGCAGCGTAGATCCTAGCGGGGGGGCCTTAGATACGCAGTATTTT. It specifies CASSVDPSGGALDTQYF.

The rearrangement uses TRBV7-2 and TRBJ2-6, with unresolved D. The CDR3 is made up of 17 amino acids. The germline CDR1 and CDR2 sequences are SGHTA and FQGNSA. V was cut by 4 bases and J by 0 bases, with 13 bases left in between. CDR3 coding DNA: TGTGCCAGCAGCTCCAGACAAGTCCTCTCTGGGGCCAACGTCCTGACTTTC. Its translation: CASSSRQVLSGANVLTF.

This clonotype was seen repeatedly, ten times or more. The chain combines TRBV5-1 with TRBJ1-1; tentatively, D is TRBD1 (5 bases). The V end lost 4 bases, the J end lost 1 base, and 14 bases lay between the germline ends. The CDR3 sequence is 15 residues long. Germline CDR1 SGHRS, CDR2 YFSETQ. CDR3 in amino acids: CASSPAGGWNTEAFF. The CDR3 DNA reads TGCGCCAGCAGCCCCGCGGGGGGGTGGAACACTGAAGCTTTCTTT.

This clonotype was counted many times. The rearrangement links TRBV12-3 or TRBV12-4 to TRBJ1-5, with D possibly TRBD1 on 6 matching bases. This CDR3 spans 14 amino acids. V was cut by 0 bases and J by 6 bases, with 9 bases left in between. The CDR3 bases are TGTGCCAGCAGTTTAGCACAGGGAGGTCAGCCCCAGCATTTT. Its protein product is CASSLAQGGQPQHF.